This T cell receptor (beta chain) emerged from a study of blood T cells in healthy people across ages. Whole-study results and caveats: Higher diversity and more naive CD4+ cells were features of long-lived donors, compared to aged donors.

CDR3 length: 20 amino acids. Unmatched junction bases numbered 22, after V lost 5 bases and J lost 3 bases. The germline V gene encodes CDR1 DFQATT and CDR2 SNEGSKA (reference sequence). This clonotype has more than one count but fewer than ten. Its antigen is still unknown. Every sample had a minimum of 6 million PBMCs isolated. Combining a sample-barcoded 5' primer with a J-beta primer mix, a second PCR ran for roughly 6 to 12 cycles. Every cDNA molecule carried a tag from a template-switch adaptor bearing 12 random nucleotides. One entry per CDR3 protein results from TCRdb running MiXCR on the 5' RACE reads. The sample includes roughly 1,000,000 distinct CDR3 sequences, under 30% of them seen just once. The same data also went into a second study, on T cells of mothers and their children. That source reports: Related mother and child pairs showed slightly greater overlap (not significant) than unrelated pairs did.

This clonotype was sampled from a girl aged 2 to 9 in good health. The rearrangement links TRBV20-1 to TRBJ2-4, with 10 bases lining up with TRBD2. Specimen: blood. DNA for the CDR3: TGCAGTGCTTCTCGGGTGCTAGTCCAGCGGGAGGGCCTGGTCAAAAACATTCAGTACTTC. Protein sequence: CSASRVLVQREGLVKNIQYF.